This T cell receptor (beta chain) derives from a study of cytomegalovirus exposure and HLA in healthy donors. The primer mix had 60 Vbeta and 13 Jbeta primers. Measured with immunoSEQ multiplex PCR; TCRdb has only the in-frame clones, and not every one. The sample has 170,000 or so clones, 70% to 85% seen once; the top ten hold 4.5% to 5.5%. The germline V and J ends were trimmed by 5 bases and 8 bases, with 18 bases remaining between them. This CDR3 is built from 15 residues. Germline-derived CDR1 and CDR2 are MNHEY and SVGAGI. This chain links TRBV6-5 with TRBJ1-4, with TRBD1 as a possible D gene (5 bases). The clonotype comes from a man younger than 35 in good health and CMV-seronegative. The sample taken for sequencing was PBMCs. CDR3 sequence (DNA): TGTGCCAGCAGTAGACGACAGAGTCGGTCCGAAAAACTGTTTTTT. It specifies CASSRRQSRSEKLFF.